The present T cell receptor beta chain was sequenced within a study of blood T cell repertoires in COVID-19. The germline V and J ends were trimmed by 0 bases and 1 base, with 12 bases remaining between them. This CDR3 is built from 17 residues. Looked up from germline, CDR1 is LGHDT and CDR2 is YNNKEL (reference sequence). Cohort placement rested on clinical history that participants reported themselves. In the original analysis: Cell counts per sample came from amplifying reference gene primers. This table comes from immunoSEQ multiplex PCR, and its TCRdb copy is limited to in-frame clones, with some not included. V and J calls and clone size are those listed in that table; D and trimming were worked out from the DNA. This table holds some 350,000 clones, roughly 87% found once.

The chain couples TRBV3-1 (or the pseudogene TRBV3-2) to TRBJ2-2; D is ambiguous. The clonotype originates from a woman aged 25 to 39 who had recovered from COVID-19. The sample taken for sequencing was PBMCs or T cells enriched from blood (not recorded which). CDR3 sequence reads: CASSQEAAPLNTGELFF. The CDR3 coding sequence is TGTGCCAGCAGCCAAGAAGCTGCCCCCCTGAACACCGGGGAGCTGTTTTTT.